Listed below are T cell receptor beta chains from one sample, sequenced in a study of T-cell memory formation after mild COVID-19. TCRdb recomputed calls from the 5' RACE reads with MiXCR, one row per CDR3 protein. The sample records 300,000 to 350,000 distinct CDR3 sequences, less than 20% being singletons. The sample taken for sequencing was PBMCs or a T cell subset sorted from them (not recorded which). These TCRs come from a man younger than 30 who had mild COVID-19 (a few samples of this study predate the infection). Cell type and time point are not known. Both conserved end residues are part of each CDR3. The D gene is left open where the match is weak. For some rows the clone size is stated as once, few or many, or as a class when expanded; others skip it.

V gene	clone size	J gene	D gene	CDR3 DNA	CDR3 protein
TRBV6-2/TRBV6-3	few	TRBJ1-6	.	TGTGCCAGCACCAGGACAGAATCACCCCTCCACTTT	CASTRTESPLHF
TRBV4-3	.	TRBJ1-5	.	TGCGCCAGCAGCCAACTCCTCAGCAATCAGCCCCAGCATTTT	CASSQLLSNQPQHF
TRBV12-3/TRBV12-4	many	TRBJ2-2	.	TGTGCCAGCAGTTTCGGGGGAGGCACCGGGGAGCTGTTTTTT	CASSFGGGTGELFF
TRBV5-1	few	TRBJ1-2	.	TGCGCCAGCAGCTTGGAAAGGGATTATGGCTACACCTTC	CASSLERDYGYTF
TRBV12-3/TRBV12-4	many	TRBJ1-1	.	TGTGCCAGCAGACTCCAAGGAGGCACTGAAGCTTTCTTT	CASRLQGGTEAFF
TRBV7-2	few	TRBJ2-7	.	TGTGCCAGCAGCTTAGCTTCCGGGACAACGTACGAGCAGTACTTC	CASSLASGTTYEQYF
TRBV27	many	TRBJ1-1	.	TGTGCCAGCAGAAGGCTCGAGGGGAACACTGAAGCTTTCTTT	CASRRLEGNTEAFF
TRBV5-1	many	TRBJ2-1	TRBD2	TGCGCCAGCAGCCCATGGACTAGCGGGGGGGCGGGTGAGCAGTTCTTC	CASSPWTSGGAGEQFF
TRBV7-2	many	TRBJ1-2	.	TGTGCCAGCAGCTTACTTCCTTGGGGCTACACCTTC	CASSLLPWGYTF
TRBV7-3	few	TRBJ2-5	.	TGTGCCAGCAGCCCGTCGGGAGGCGGGGGCACCCAGTACTTC	CASSPSGGGGTQYF
TRBV3-1	few	TRBJ2-1	TRBD2	TGTGCCAGCAGCCCCCCGATGATAGCGGGGGGGCCGGGTCAGAATGAGCAGTTCTTC	CASSPPMIAGGPGQNEQFF
TRBV11-2	few	TRBJ1-2	.	TGTGCCAGCAGCTTAGAACAGGGAGGCTATGGCTACACCTTC	CASSLEQGGYGYTF
TRBV29-1	few	TRBJ1-1	.	TGCAGCGTTGAAGGGGGCGCCTCTGAAGCTTTCTTT	CSVEGGASEAFF
TRBV5-4	.	TRBJ2-3	.	TGTGCCAGCGGACTGGCGGAGCAGAGCACAGATACGCAGTATTTT	CASGLAEQSTDTQYF
TRBV6-2/TRBV6-3	.	TRBJ2-5	.	TGTGCCAGCAGCGATCTCCCCAACTCCGAGACCCAGTACTTC	CASSDLPNSETQYF
TRBV4-3	.	TRBJ1-1	.	TGCGCCAGCAGCCAAGTGGAGGGCGTGAACACTGAAGCTTTCTTT	CASSQVEGVNTEAFF
TRBV6-5	.	TRBJ1-2	.	TGTGCCAGCGGGGGCTGGGGCTATGGCTACACCTTC	CASGGWGYGYTF
TRBV3-1	.	TRBJ1-1	TRBD1	TGTGCCAGCAGCCCCACAGGGGGGACCCCGAACACTGAAGCTTTCTTT	CASSPTGGTPNTEAFF
TRBV3-1	few	TRBJ2-7	.	TGTGCCAGCAGCCAATTCCTAGGGGATGTCGAGCAGTACTTC	CASSQFLGDVEQYF
TRBV5-1	.	TRBJ1-2	TRBD1	TGCGCCAGCAGAAGTCCAGGGGGGAACTATGGCTACACCTTC	CASRSPGGNYGYTF
TRBV12-3/TRBV12-4	many	TRBJ2-2	.	TGTGCCAGCAGGCCAAACACCGGGGAGCTGTTTTTT	CASRPNTGELFF
TRBV6-5	.	TRBJ1-1	TRBD1	TGTGCCAGCAGCTCAGGGGGCGCGGTGACTGAAGCTTTCTTT	CASSSGGAVTEAFF
TRBV7-9	few	TRBJ2-4	.	TGTGCCAGCAGCTTCGTGGGGGTTGGCAAAAACATTCAGTACTTC	CASSFVGVGKNIQYF
TRBV9	.	TRBJ2-1	.	TGTGCCAGCAGCGACCAGGGGTTGTCCTACAATGAGCAGTTCTTC	CASSDQGLSYNEQFF
TRBV7-8	few	TRBJ2-1	.	TGTGCCAGCAGCTTGTACCAGACTGGAGGGGAGCAGTTCTTC	CASSLYQTGGEQFF
TRBV12-3/TRBV12-4	.	TRBJ2-2	.	TGTGCCAGCAGTTATCAGACAGACACCGGGGAGCTGTTTTTT	CASSYQTDTGELFF
TRBV11-1	few	TRBJ2-1	TRBD1	TGTGCCAGCAGCCCAGGGACAGGGCCCCTGGGTGAGCAGTTCTTC	CASSPGTGPLGEQFF
TRBV7-9	.	TRBJ1-2	.	TGTGCCAGCAGCCCTAGGACAAGCGCGACCCATGGCTACACCTTC	CASSPRTSATHGYTF
TRBV4-1	.	TRBJ1-2	TRBD1	TGCGCCAGCAGCCAAGTCCTAACAGGGGGCGTGAGTGGCTACACCTTC	CASSQVLTGGVSGYTF
TRBV20-1	.	TRBJ2-2	TRBD2	TGCAGTGCTTCCCGACCGGGACTAGCGGGGGGGCAGAACACCGGGGAGCTGTTTTTT	CSASRPGLAGGQNTGELFF
TRBV7-2	.	TRBJ2-1	.	TGTGCCAGCAGCTTAGCTGGTGTGCAGCCCTACAATGAGCAGTTCTTC	CASSLAGVQPYNEQFF
TRBV12-3/TRBV12-4	.	TRBJ2-5	TRBD2	TGTGCCAGCACTCTTAGCGGGGCCCAAGAGACCCAGTACTTC	CASTLSGAQETQYF
TRBV7-3	few	TRBJ2-6	.	TGTGCCAGCAGCTTAAGAGGACCTGGGGCCAACGTCCTGACTTTC	CASSLRGPGANVLTF
TRBV6-5	few	TRBJ1-6	.	TGTGCCAGCAGGCTTTCCACAGGGAACCCCGTCCACTTT	CASRLSTGNPVHF
TRBV5-1	few	TRBJ2-3	TRBD1	TGCGCCAGCAGCCCCGGACAGGGGGCAGGAGATACGCAGTATTTT	CASSPGQGAGDTQYF
TRBV6-5	.	TRBJ2-1	.	TGTGCCAGCAGTTACGGGACGGTCCAGTTCTTC	CASSYGTVQFF
TRBV15	.	TRBJ1-5	.	TGTGCCACCAGCAGAGATGGGGCTAATCAGCCCCAGCATTTT	CATSRDGANQPQHF
TRBV11-2	few	TRBJ1-1	.	TGTGCCAGCAGCTTAATGCAGGGGACGACTGAAGCTTTCTTT	CASSLMQGTTEAFF
TRBV10-3	.	TRBJ1-1	TRBD1	TGTGCCATCAGTGAGAGTCGGCAGGGGGACACTGAAGCTTTCTTT	CAISESRQGDTEAFF
TRBV5-1	few	TRBJ2-5	.	TGCGCCAGCAGAAATGACCCTGGAGAGACCCAGTACTTC	CASRNDPGETQYF
TRBV7-9	.	TRBJ1-6	.	TGTGCCAGCGGGTCAGAGAATTCACCCCTCCACTTT	CASGSENSPLHF
TRBV5-1	few	TRBJ2-1	TRBD2	TGCGCCAGCAGCTTGGATTCAGTACTAGCGGGGGAAAATGAGCAGTTCTTC	CASSLDSVLAGENEQFF